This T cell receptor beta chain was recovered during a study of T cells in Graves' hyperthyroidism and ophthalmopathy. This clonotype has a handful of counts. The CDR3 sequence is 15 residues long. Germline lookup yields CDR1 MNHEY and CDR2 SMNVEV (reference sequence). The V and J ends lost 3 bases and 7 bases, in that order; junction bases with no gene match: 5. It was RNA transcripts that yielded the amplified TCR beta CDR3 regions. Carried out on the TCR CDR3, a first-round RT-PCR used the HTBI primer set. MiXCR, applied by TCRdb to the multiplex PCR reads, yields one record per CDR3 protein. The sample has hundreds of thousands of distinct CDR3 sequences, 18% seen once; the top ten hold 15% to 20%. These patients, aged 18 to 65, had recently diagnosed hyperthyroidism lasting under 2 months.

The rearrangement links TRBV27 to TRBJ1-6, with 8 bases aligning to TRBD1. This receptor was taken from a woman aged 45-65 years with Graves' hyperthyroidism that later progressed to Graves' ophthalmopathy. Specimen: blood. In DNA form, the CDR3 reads TGTGCCAGCAGTTTTAGGACAGGGAGGAATTCACCCCTCCACTTT. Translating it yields CASSFRTGRNSPLHF.